These 12 T cell receptor beta chains share one sample of origin, sequenced in a study of control samples from healthy donors and cancer patients. This table comes from immunoSEQ multiplex PCR, and its TCRdb copy is limited to in-frame clones, with some not included. Counted here are 130,000 or so clones, roughly 88% occurring once; the ten biggest clones make up roughly 3.2%. The sequencing sample was made of blood. The receptor source for this set is a man aged 45-60 years in good health.

The V call is TRBV9, the J call TRBJ2-3; D call uncertain. The ends were cut back, 0 bases at V and 3 bases at J, with 8 bases in the middle. The CDR3 consists of 14 residues. CDR1 SGDLS and CDR2 YYNGEE come from the germline V gene. CDR3 DNA: TGTGCCAGCAGCGTAGACTATCTTACAGATACGCAGTATTTT. Translated: CASSVDYLTDTQYF.

This clone came up once. V usage is TRBV3-1 (or the pseudogene TRBV3-2) and J usage is TRBJ2-1, with TRBD2 identical over 9 bases. The length of the CDR3 is 14 residues. CDR1 is LGHDT and CDR2 is YNNKEL in the germline V gene (reference sequence). J was trimmed by 3 bases and V by 3 bases; bases with no gene match: 0. The CDR3 sequence is CASSHSGGYNEQFF. For the CDR3, the DNA is TGTGCCAGCAGCCATAGCGGGGGCTACAATGAGCAGTTCTTC.

The CDR3 protein is CASSALPGANYGYTF. For the CDR3, the DNA is TGTGCCAGCAGCGCACTACCGGGGGCTAACTATGGCTACACCTTC. V usage is TRBV9 and J usage is TRBJ1-2, with TRBD1 as a possible D gene (5 bases). Germline V gene lookup returns CDR1 SGDLS and CDR2 YYNGEE. The CDR3 is made up of 15 amino acids. V gave up 3 bases and J gave up 0 bases, with 12 bases separating them.

The gene calls are TRBV23-1 and TRBJ1-3; D gene uncertain. TRBV23-1 is recorded as an ORF, its role being uncertain. The length of the CDR3 is 14 residues. V gave up 2 bases and J gave up 8 bases, with 13 bases separating them. As DNA, the CDR3 is TGCGCCAGCAGTCAAGGCCCACCTGAGGACACCATATATTTT. Protein: CASSQGPPEDTIYF.

The chain links TRBV2 to TRBJ2-5; D gene uncertain. The CDR3 contains 11 residues. Trimming removed 7 bases at V and 5 bases at J, with 8 bases between. Per germline, CDR1 SNHLY and CDR2 FYNNEI. Here the CDR3 DNA reads TGTGCCAGCAATTACGGGGAGACCCAGTACTTC. It codes for CASNYGETQYF.

Only one count was recorded for this clone. The J gene is TRBJ1-1, the V gene TRBV6-5; D gene ambiguous. This CDR3 is built from 15 residues. From germline, CDR1 is MNHEY and CDR2 SVGAGI. The ends were cut back, 0 bases at V and 1 base at J, with 9 bases in the middle. This CDR3 is CASSYSIIGNTEAFF. The CDR3 DNA sequence: TGTGCCAGCAGTTACTCGATTATAGGGAACACTGAAGCTTTCTTT.

This chain joins TRBV4-1 and TRBJ1-3; 9 positions agree with TRBD1. The CDR3 has 15 residues. Germline loops: CDR1 MGHRA, CDR2 YSYEKL. Trimming removed 3 bases from V and 4 bases from J; junction bases left unmatched: 4. The CDR3 region is CASSQWTGDGNTIYF. For the CDR3, the DNA is TGCGCCAGCAGCCAGTGGACAGGGGACGGAAACACCATATATTTT.

The rearrangement joins TRBV7-2 to TRBJ2-1, with TRBD2 matching over 7 bases. Trimming cost V 5 bases and J 0 bases; bases outside gene matches: 16. The CDR3 has 19 residues. Germline V gene data show CDR1 as SGHTA and CDR2 as FQGNSA. This chain's CDR3 is CASSLLFSSGASSYNEQFF. CDR3 nucleotides: TGTGCCAGCAGCCTACTGTTTTCGAGCGGGGCGAGCTCCTACAATGAGCAGTTCTTC.

This CDR3 is CASSLGQISDTDEQFF. In DNA, the CDR3 is TGCGCCAGCAGCCTTGGACAGATTTCGGATACAGATGAGCAGTTCTTC. V and J are TRBV10-1 and TRBJ2-1, with a tentative D call TRBD1 (6 bases). V was shortened by 6 bases and J by 8 bases, with 23 bases between the two germline ends. Germline V gene data show CDR1 as WNHNN and CDR2 as SYGVQD (reference sequence). The CDR3 loop spans 16 amino acids.

The genes are TRBV12-5 and TRBJ2-1; 11 bases align to TRBD2. This CDR3 is 19 amino acids long. V shed 3 bases, J shed 13 bases, and the junction held 23 bases outside the gene matches. The germline V gene has CDR1 LGHNT and CDR2 FRNRAP. In nucleotides, the CDR3 is TGTGCTAGTGGTTTCTCCTTTAGCGGGGGGGCCTCCGACACCCTTCTCCAGTTCTTC. As protein: CASGFSFSGGASDTLLQFF. Complete variable domain (other parts from reference TRBV12-5 and TRBJ2-1): DARVTQTPRHKVTEMGQEVTMRCQPILGHNTVFWYRQTMMQGLELLAYFRNRAPLDDSGMPKDRFSAEMPDATLATLKIQPSEPRDSAVYFCASGFSFSGGASDTLLQFFGPGTRLTVL.

The genes are TRBV7-3 and TRBJ2-2, with D perhaps matching TRBD1 or TRBD2 (7 bases each). V lost 7 bases and J lost 3, with 18 bases in between. Looked up from germline, CDR1 is SGHTA and CDR2 is FQGTGA. This CDR3 has 16 residues. In DNA form, the CDR3 reads TGTGCCAGCACAGAGAGAGCGGGGACAGACACCGGGGAGCTGTTTTTT. Its protein is CASTERAGTDTGELFF.

This sequence joins TRBV7-9 and TRBJ2-7; 7 positions agree with TRBD1. V gave up 2 bases and J gave up 2 bases; unmatched junction bases: 9. CDR3 length: 16 amino acids. The germline V gene has CDR1 SEHNR and CDR2 FQNEAQ (reference sequence). This CDR3 is CASSLLMTGSTYEQYF. DNA of the CDR3: TGTGCCAGCAGCTTATTGATGACAGGGAGTACCTACGAGCAGTACTTC.